Below, 30 T cell receptor beta chains from the same sample are listed, as sequenced in a study of blood T cell repertoires in COVID-19. The protocol was immunoSEQ multiplex PCR, while the TCRdb copy is restricted to in-frame clones and leaves out a portion. The repertoire holds about 250,000 clones, more than 75% seen once, with less than 2% in the top ten. The source material was PBMCs or T cells enriched from blood (not recorded which). These receptors were collected from a man in his forties who had recovered from COVID-19.

The J gene is TRBJ1-2, the V gene TRBV27; TRBD1 aligns across 8 bases. The germline gives CDR1 MNHEY, CDR2 SMNVEV (reference sequence). Trimming took 4 bases from V and 10 from J; bases not matched to a gene: 11. This CDR3 is 14 amino acids long. This CDR3 is CASSSLQGVVVYTF. DNA for the CDR3: TGTGCCAGCAGTTCACTACAGGGGGTGGTTGTCTACACCTTC.

This clone turned up a few times. The chain employs TRBV14 and TRBJ1-3; a weak D match, TRBD1 (5 bases). V lost 1 base and J 0 bases, leaving 7 bases between the germline ends. The CDR3 extends over 15 amino acids. The germline gives CDR1 SGHDN, CDR2 FVKESK. CDR3 loop: CASSQGQYSGNTIYF. In DNA form, the CDR3 reads TGTGCCAGCAGCCAAGGACAGTACTCTGGAAACACCATATATTTT.

The chain joins TRBV6-4 to TRBJ1-5; D not resolved. The CDR3 loop spans 19 amino acids. Germline CDR1 is MRHNA and CDR2 is SNTAGT. V gave up 5 bases and J gave up 0 bases, with 23 bases separating them. CDR3 residues: CASSYLEEVFYSSNQPQHF. The CDR3 coding sequence is TGTGCCAGCAGTTATCTTGAAGAGGTCTTCTATTCTAGCAATCAGCCCCAGCATTTT.

The chain is built from TRBV2 and TRBJ2-3; D might be TRBD2 (6 bases). V dropped 8 bases and J dropped 2 bases, with 17 bases sitting between them. There are 15 residues in the CDR3. Germline-derived CDR1 and CDR2 are SNHLY and FYNNEI. The CDR3 DNA sequence: TGTGCCAGCCAGATACCGGGGGAGTACACAGATACGCAGTATTTT. This codes for CASQIPGEYTDTQYF.

This clone occurred a few times. J is TRBJ1-2 and V is TRBV27, with D possibly being TRBD1 (5 bases). The germline V and J ends were trimmed by 5 bases and 6 bases, with 13 bases remaining between them. Per germline, CDR1 MNHEY and CDR2 SMNVEV (reference sequence). The CDR3 length is 13 residues. Here the CDR3 reads CASSLGGENGYTF. CDR3 DNA: TGTGCCAGCAGTCTTGGGGGGGAAAATGGCTACACCTTC.

This chain links TRBV24-1 with TRBJ2-3; D is perhaps TRBD1 (5 bases). The CDR3 totals 13 residues. Germline V CDR1 and CDR2: KGHDR, SFDVKD. The V end lost 7 bases, the J end lost 1 base, and 8 bases lay between the germline ends. CDR3 amino acids: CATSPQGTDTQYF. The CDR3 DNA reads TGTGCCACCAGCCCACAGGGCACAGATACGCAGTATTTT.

This chain uses TRBV11-2 with TRBJ1-5; D is unclear. V was clipped by 6 bases and J by 0 bases, with 12 bases between them. The germline V gene has CDR1 SGHAT and CDR2 FQNNGV. The CDR3 sequence is 15 residues long. CDR3 residues: CASSPEAGSNQPQHF. DNA for the CDR3: TGTGCCAGCAGTCCAGAGGCCGGTAGCAATCAGCCCCAGCATTTT. Full variable domain (rest looked up from reference TRBV11-2 and TRBJ1-5): EAGVAQSPRYKIIEKRQSVAFWCNPISGHATLYWYQQILGQGPKLLIQFQNNGVVDDSQLPKDRFSAERLKGVDSTLKIQPAKLEDSAVYLCASSPEAGSNQPQHFGDGTRLSIL.

The chain uses TRBV6-4 and TRBJ2-2; TRBD2 matches 7 bases. The germline gives CDR1 MRHNA, CDR2 SNTAGT. The CDR3 sequence is 14 residues long. J gave up 5 bases and V 3 bases, and 3 bases lay outside the gene matches. The DNA for the CDR3 is TGTGCCAGCAGTGAGGGGCGGGAGACCGGGGAGCTGTTTTTT. Translated: CASSEGRETGELFF.

V gene TRBV7-2 combines with J gene TRBJ2-1; TRBD2 matches at 11 bases. The CDR3 is made up of 15 amino acids. Germline assignment: CDR1 SGHTA and CDR2 FQGNSA. V was pared by 4 bases and J by 2 bases, with 1 base of the junction left unmatched. CDR3: CASSSTSGAYNEQFF. CDR3 sequence (DNA): TGTGCCAGCAGCTCGACTAGCGGGGCCTACAATGAGCAGTTCTTC.

This clone showed up many times. The V call is TRBV20-1, the J call TRBJ1-1; D is uncertain. V shed 7 bases and J shed 5 bases, with 11 bases lying between them. The CDR3 contains 11 residues. The germline V gene encodes CDR1 DFQATT and CDR2 SNEGSKA (reference sequence). This CDR3 is CSVSPETEAFF. The DNA for the CDR3 is TGCAGTGTCTCTCCGGAGACTGAAGCTTTCTTT.

The V call is TRBV18, the J call TRBJ1-4; D is perhaps TRBD1 (5 bases). The germline V gene has CDR1 KGHSH and CDR2 LQKENI. V was pared by 2 bases and J by 6 bases, with 13 bases between. The CDR3 totals 15 residues. CDR3 in DNA: TGTGCCAGCTCACCAGTTTCAGGGTCGGATGAAAAACTGTTTTTT. Its translation is CASSPVSGSDEKLFF.

This chain joins TRBV5-4 and TRBJ2-5, with D perhaps TRBD1 (6 bases). Trimming took off 4 bases at V and 2 bases at J, with 9 bases between the two ends. Germline V gene lookup returns CDR1 SGHNT and CDR2 YYREEE (reference sequence). CDR3 length equals 13 residues. CDR3 loop: CASSIQGQETQYF. For the CDR3, the DNA is TGTGCCAGCAGCATACAGGGACAAGAGACCCAGTACTTC.

The chain is built from TRBV5-6 and TRBJ2-2; weak D call: TRBD2 (6 bases). CDR1 and CDR2 from the germline V gene are SGHDT and YYEEEE. Trimming stripped 6 bases from V and 0 bases from J, with 9 bases between. The CDR3 loop spans 14 amino acids. The chain's CDR3 is CASTRLANTGELFF. In nucleotides, the CDR3 is TGTGCCAGCACCCGACTAGCGAACACCGGGGAGCTGTTTTTT.

The chain is built from TRBV28 and TRBJ2-3, with TRBD2 matching over 13 bases. CDR3 length: 16 residues. The V and J ends lost 5 bases and 3 bases, in that order; junction bases with no gene match: 5. From germline, CDR1 is MDHEN and CDR2 SYDVKM. CDR3 nucleotides: TGTGCCAGCAGTCCCCCACTAGCGGGAGGGACAGATACGCAGTATTTT. This encodes CASSPPLAGGTDTQYF.

The rearrangement joins TRBV11-2 to TRBJ1-5; D ambiguous. V was pared by 3 bases and J by 1 base, with 7 bases between. CDR1 and CDR2 from the germline V gene are SGHAT and FQNNGV. This CDR3 has 14 residues. The CDR3 loop is CASSFAGSNQPQHF. In DNA, the CDR3 is TGTGCCAGCAGCTTTGCAGGCAGCAATCAGCCCCAGCATTTT. The complete variable domain, with remaining parts taken from reference TRBV11-2 and TRBJ1-5, reads EAGVAQSPRYKIIEKRQSVAFWCNPISGHATLYWYQQILGQGPKLLIQFQNNGVVDDSQLPKDRFSAERLKGVDSTLKIQPAKLEDSAVYLCASSFAGSNQPQHFGDGTRLSIL.

This clone appeared a single time. V and J are TRBV9 and TRBJ2-7, with 7 positions matching TRBD1. The CDR3 is 12 residues long. The V segment lost 4 bases and the J segment 7 bases; nucleotides outside the gene matches: 5. Germline V gene lookup returns CDR1 SGDLS and CDR2 YYNGEE. In nucleotides, the CDR3 is TGTGCCAGCAGCCCTCCGGACAGGGAGCAGTACTTC. The encoded protein is CASSPPDREQYF.

V usage is TRBV29-1 and J usage is TRBJ2-5, with a possible D match to TRBD1 (6 bases). This CDR3 is built from 13 residues. The V end lost 6 bases, the J end lost 5 bases, and 16 bases lay between the germline ends. CDR1 SQVTM and CDR2 ANQGSEA come from the germline V gene. CDR3 sequence (DNA): TGCAGCGTGGCGGACAGAGACCCGGAGACCCAGTACTTC. It translates to CSVADRDPETQYF.

J is TRBJ2-3 and V is TRBV27, with D possibly TRBD2 on 5 matching bases. This CDR3 contains 17 residues. Germline CDR1 MNHEY, CDR2 SMNVEV (reference sequence). The V end lost 7 bases, the J end lost 4 bases, and 24 bases lay between the germline ends. CDR3 sequence (DNA): TGTGCCAGCATTCCCAAAAACCGAGGGAGTTGGGCAGATACGCAGTATTTT. Its protein is CASIPKNRGSWADTQYF.

The V and J genes are TRBV7-2 and TRBJ2-1; D possibly corresponds to TRBD2 (6 bases). Germline values: CDR1 SGHTA, CDR2 FQGNSA. The CDR3 has 14 residues. V was trimmed by 0 bases and J by 9 bases, leaving 12 bases between them. CDR3 amino acids: CASSLAIAVAEQFF. CDR3 coding DNA: TGTGCCAGCAGCTTAGCTATAGCGGTGGCTGAGCAGTTCTTC.

The chain joins TRBV20-1 to TRBJ2-7; the match to TRBD1 covers 11 bases. J gave up 2 bases and V 3 bases, and 6 bases lay outside the gene matches. The length of the CDR3 is 15 residues. Germline CDR1 and CDR2: DFQATT and SNEGSKA (reference sequence). The CDR3 sequence is CSASPAGQGAYEQYF. The CDR3 nucleotides are TGCAGTGCTAGTCCCGCGGGACAGGGGGCCTACGAGCAGTACTTC.

V is TRBV5-5 and J is TRBJ1-1; 8 nucleotides match TRBD1. Germline V gene sequence: CDR1 SGHKS, CDR2 YYEKEE (reference sequence). This CDR3 contains 16 residues. With 2 bases clipped from V and 1 base from J, the junction kept 7 bases outside the gene matches. The CDR3 sequence: CASSLIQGAWNTEAFF. DNA of the CDR3: TGTGCCAGCAGCTTAATTCAGGGGGCATGGAACACTGAAGCTTTCTTT.

The CDR3 protein is CASSQERETGGQPQHF. The CDR3 bases are TGTGCCAGCAGCCAGGAGAGGGAGACAGGGGGGCAGCCCCAGCATTTT. The chain employs TRBV4-2 and TRBJ1-5; 9 bases agree with TRBD1. The V gene's germline CDR1 is LGHNA and CDR2 YNFKEQ. CDR3 size: 16 residues. The J segment lost 7 bases and the V segment lost 3 bases, leaving 10 bases of the junction unmatched.

The genes are TRBV7-2 and TRBJ2-3, with TRBD2 matching 9 bases. CDR3 length: 18 amino acids. Germline lookup yields CDR1 SGHTA and CDR2 FQGNSA. Germline trimming cut 4 bases from V and 7 bases from J; bases unmatched to any gene: 18. CDR3: CASSSWRGGAPGGYTQYF. The CDR3 DNA is TGTGCCAGCAGCTCGTGGCGGGGGGGAGCGCCGGGCGGCTATACGCAGTATTTT.

This chain connects TRBV30 to TRBJ1-1; 9 nucleotides agree with TRBD1. This CDR3 contains 15 residues. The V gene end was trimmed by 1 base and the J gene end by 0 bases; junction bases not matched to a gene: 3. CDR1 is GTSNPN, CDR2 SVGIG, per germline (reference sequence). CDR3 region: CAWSAGQGMNTEAFF. CDR3 coding DNA: TGTGCCTGGAGTGCGGGACAGGGAATGAACACTGAAGCTTTCTTT.

The rearrangement joins TRBV5-4 to TRBJ2-3; 10 positions agree with TRBD2. Germline V lookup: CDR1 SGHNT, CDR2 YYREEE (reference sequence). V lost 3 bases, J lost 7 bases, and 17 bases stayed unmatched. The CDR3 has 18 amino acids. CDR3 amino acids: CASSSPEGLAGVTYTQYF. CDR3 DNA sequence: TGTGCCAGCAGCTCCCCGGAGGGCCTAGCGGGAGTTACATATACGCAGTATTTT.

This chain joins TRBV7-3 and TRBJ2-3, with 9 bases that match TRBD2. With V trimmed by 5 bases and J by 4 bases, 7 bases remained unmatched. Germline V CDR1 and CDR2: SGHTA, FQGTGA. This CDR3 comprises 15 residues. The CDR3 loop reads CASSPQRGEADTQYF. CDR3 DNA sequence: TGTGCCAGCAGCCCGCAGCGGGGGGAGGCAGATACGCAGTATTTT.

The V gene is TRBV6-5, the J gene TRBJ2-1; 8 bases map to TRBD2. The CDR3 sequence is 15 residues long. With 5 bases clipped from V and 3 bases from J, the junction kept 6 bases outside the gene matches. Germline V gene sequence: CDR1 MNHEY, CDR2 SVGAGI. CDR3 coding DNA: TGTGCCAGCAGTCGGCTTAGCGGGGACTACAATGAGCAGTTCTTC. Its protein product is CASSRLSGDYNEQFF.

This clone was observed a single time. The V call is TRBV5-1, the J call TRBJ1-1; weak D call: TRBD1 (5 bases). V was cut by 6 bases and J by 0 bases, with 21 bases left in between. The CDR3 length is 17 residues. The germline gives CDR1 SGHRS, CDR2 YFSETQ. CDR3 coding DNA: TGCGCCAGCACGGGGGGGAGAGGGCCCAGCATGAACACTGAAGCTTTCTTT. It is translated as CASTGGRGPSMNTEAFF. The variable domain in full, completed from reference TRBV5-1 and TRBJ1-1, reads KAGVTQTPRYLIKTRGQQVTLSCSPISGHRSVSWYQQTPGQGLQFLFEYFSETQRNKGNFPGRFSGRQFSNSRSEMNVSTLELGDSALYLCASTGGRGPSMNTEAFFGQGTRLTVV.

The V and J genes are TRBV29-1 and TRBJ1-1; 7 nucleotides align to TRBD1. Trimming cost V 6 bases and J 4 bases; bases outside gene matches: 5. Germline loops: CDR1 SQVTM, CDR2 ANQGSEA. The CDR3 runs to 12 residues. CDR3: CSVTTGTTEAFF. CDR3 DNA: TGCAGCGTCACGACAGGGACCACTGAAGCTTTCTTT.

The chain combines TRBV30 with TRBJ1-4; perhaps TRBD1 as D (6 bases). The CDR3 has 15 amino acids. The germline V gene has CDR1 GTSNPN and CDR2 SVGIG (reference sequence). V was clipped by 1 base and J by 7 bases, with 16 bases between them. For the CDR3, the DNA is TGTGCCTGGAGTGCGAAACAGGGAGTCGTTGAAAAACTGTTTTTT. As protein: CAWSAKQGVVEKLFF.